This is a list of T cell receptor beta chains from one sample in a study of T-cell memory formation after mild COVID-19. TCRdb recomputed calls from the 5' RACE reads with MiXCR, one row per CDR3 protein. The data show 170,000 or so distinct CDR3 sequences, about a fifth seen once. The source material was PBMCs or a T cell subset sorted from them (not recorded which). All receptors come from an adult woman who had mild COVID-19 (a few samples of this study predate the infection). Cell type and time point are not known. Each CDR3 is given with its conserved first and last residue. The order of the fields is clone size, D gene, V gene, J gene, CDR3 protein, CDR3 DNA. The D gene is left open where the match is weak. Part of the rows lack a size; the others show once, few, many or a class for expanded clones.

few	TRBD2	TRBV7-8	TRBJ2-1	CASSPAPSGGRHEQFF	TGTGCCAGCAGCCCCGCCCCTAGCGGGGGAAGGCATGAGCAGTTCTTC
few	-	TRBV7-9	TRBJ1-5	CASSSTSGTTNQPQHF	TGTGCCAGCAGCTCGACTTCCGGGACCACAAATCAGCCCCAGCATTTT
few	-	TRBV7-9	TRBJ1-2	CASSLGQGAYGYTF	TGTGCCAGCAGCTTAGGGCAGGGAGCCTATGGCTACACCTTC
-	-	TRBV24-1	TRBJ2-1	CATSDFERAPSSYNEQFF	TGTGCCACCAGTGATTTTGAGAGAGCACCGAGCTCCTACAATGAGCAGTTCTTC
-	-	TRBV20-1	TRBJ1-1	CSATPGWTSEAFF	TGCAGTGCTACCCCCGGTTGGACCTCTGAAGCTTTCTTT
few	TRBD2	TRBV7-8	TRBJ2-5	CASSPASGGRETQYF	TGTGCCAGCAGCCCAGCTAGCGGGGGCCGGGAGACCCAGTACTTC
many	TRBD2	TRBV20-1	TRBJ2-1	CSARDQAGLATNEQFF	TGCAGTGCTAGGGATCAAGCGGGACTAGCAACCAATGAGCAGTTCTTC
few	-	TRBV7-6	TRBJ1-1	CASSLVGPGHLGDTEAFF	TGTGCCAGCAGCTTAGTCGGCCCGGGACACCTAGGGGACACTGAAGCTTTCTTT
few	-	TRBV7-9	TRBJ1-4	CASSHGEGFEKLFF	TGTGCCAGCAGCCACGGGGAGGGTTTCGAAAAACTGTTTTTT
-	-	TRBV12-3/TRBV12-4	TRBJ2-7	CASSFGRGPGVVEYEQYF	TGTGCCAGCAGTTTTGGGCGAGGTCCGGGGGTTGTGGAGTACGAGCAGTACTTC
many	-	TRBV4-3	TRBJ2-5	CASSQEYRAETQYF	TGCGCCAGCAGCCAAGAGTACAGGGCAGAGACCCAGTACTTC
few	-	TRBV6-6	TRBJ2-7	CASSYRPQVFYEQYF	TGTGCCAGCAGTTATCGGCCCCAAGTCTTCTACGAGCAGTACTTC
-	TRBD1	TRBV19	TRBJ1-2	CASSSPGQEGWRSYGYTF	TGTGCCAGTAGTAGCCCGGGACAGGAGGGGTGGCGGAGCTATGGCTACACCTTC
-	-	TRBV12-3/TRBV12-4	TRBJ2-3	CASSPQTRGGTDTQYF	TGTGCCAGCAGTCCCCAAACGAGAGGAGGGACAGATACGCAGTATTTT
-	-	TRBV5-6	TRBJ2-7	CASSLGQMDEQYF	TGTGCCAGCAGCTTGGGTCAGATGGACGAGCAGTACTTC
-	-	TRBV10-2	TRBJ1-1	CASRDEGLSTEAFF	TGCGCCAGCAGGGACGAGGGGTTGAGCACTGAAGCTTTCTTT
many	TRBD1	TRBV12-3/TRBV12-4	TRBJ2-2	CASSFMDRGHGELFF	TGTGCCAGCAGTTTTATGGACAGGGGGCACGGGGAGCTGTTTTTT
-	-	TRBV20-1	TRBJ2-7	CSARTPLGTYEQYF	TGCAGTGCTCGGACACCTCTCGGGACCTACGAGCAGTACTTC
-	-	TRBV5-6	TRBJ1-2	CASSLNLGPDYGYTF	TGTGCCAGCAGCCTTAATTTAGGTCCTGACTATGGCTACACCTTC
medium-sized	-	TRBV27	TRBJ1-3	CASRPLRDTSGNTIYF	TGTGCCAGCAGGCCTCTCCGGGACACCTCTGGAAACACCATATATTTT
few	TRBD1	TRBV4-1	TRBJ2-7	CASSQDGTGSYEQYF	TGCGCCAGCAGCCAAGATGGGACAGGGTCCTACGAGCAGTACTTC
few	-	TRBV9	TRBJ1-1	CASSVGGEANTEAFF	TGTGCCAGCAGCGTAGGGGGTGAGGCCAACACTGAAGCTTTCTTT
-	TRBD1	TRBV4-1	TRBJ2-7	CASSQDSGGLYEQYF	TGCGCCAGCAGCCAAGATTCAGGGGGCTTATACGAGCAGTACTTC
-	TRBD1	TRBV4-3	TRBJ1-2	CASSQNLPGQMTKTNYGYTF	TGCGCCAGCAGCCAAAACCTACCGGGACAGATGACCAAAACTAACTATGGCTACACCTTC
-	-	TRBV7-9	TRBJ2-3	CASSLAWDDTDTQYF	TGTGCCAGCAGCTTAGCGTGGGACGACACAGATACGCAGTATTTT
-	-	TRBV5-6	TRBJ2-5	CASSLAPKGETQYF	TGTGCCAGCAGCTTGGCCCCCAAAGGGGAGACCCAGTACTTC
few	TRBD2	TRBV2	TRBJ2-1	CASRGTSGAYNEQFF	TGTGCCAGCAGGGGGACTAGCGGAGCTTACAATGAGCAGTTCTTC
-	TRBD2	TRBV20-1	TRBJ2-7	CSAREREGLYEQYF	TGCAGTGCTAGGGAGCGGGAGGGACTCTACGAGCAGTACTTC
-	TRBD1	TRBV24-1	TRBJ2-1	CATSDVGQGTDNEQFF	TGTGCCACCAGTGACGTCGGACAGGGAACGGACAATGAGCAGTTCTTC
few	TRBD2	TRBV7-3	TRBJ2-5	CASSPRGAGGPETQYF	TGTGCCAGCAGCCCTAGAGGAGCGGGGGGGCCAGAGACCCAGTACTTC
few	-	TRBV12-3/TRBV12-4	TRBJ2-1	CASSLSPAEQFF	TGTGCCAGCAGTTTAAGTCCTGCTGAGCAGTTCTTC
-	TRBD1	TRBV5-1	TRBJ1-1	CASSLVGQGTTEAFF	TGCGCCAGCAGCTTGGTTGGACAGGGGACGACTGAAGCTTTCTTT
few	-	TRBV12-3/TRBV12-4	TRBJ1-5	CASSLFPLNQPQHF	TGTGCCAGCAGTTTATTCCCACTCAATCAGCCCCAGCATTTT
-	-	TRBV4-3	TRBJ2-1	CASSQDAGSLNEQFF	TGCGCCAGCAGCCAAGATGCGGGTTCCCTCAATGAGCAGTTCTTC
-	-	TRBV7-6	TRBJ2-2	CASSLALQYPNTGELFF	TGTGCCAGCAGCTTAGCGCTACAATACCCGAACACCGGGGAGCTGTTTTTT
few	-	TRBV15	TRBJ2-1	CATSSSFLSSEQFF	TGTGCCACCAGCAGCTCTTTTCTTTCCAGTGAGCAGTTCTTC
medium-sized	TRBD1	TRBV7-9	TRBJ2-7	CASSSGTAFGDEQYF	TGTGCCAGCAGCTCCGGGACAGCCTTTGGGGACGAGCAGTACTTC
-	-	TRBV29-1	TRBJ2-1	CSVEEGTNEQFF	TGCAGCGTTGAAGAGGGGACGAATGAGCAGTTCTTC
few	-	TRBV7-9	TRBJ1-2	CASSDIQSPTAGYTF	TGTGCCAGCAGCGACATACAGTCCCCCACGGCGGGCTACACCTTC
-	-	TRBV24-1	TRBJ1-1	CATRSRGNTEAFF	TGTGCCACCCGGAGCAGGGGTAACACTGAAGCTTTCTTT
-	-	TRBV27	TRBJ2-1	CASSFSPGLDNEQFF	TGTGCCAGCAGTTTCTCCCCGGGACTGGACAATGAGCAGTTCTTC
few	TRBD1	TRBV6-1	TRBJ2-3	CASRPGTGDTDTQYF	TGTGCCAGCAGACCCGGGACAGGGGACACAGATACGCAGTATTTT
few	TRBD1	TRBV12-3/TRBV12-4	TRBJ2-6	CASSLLVGTAADGANVLTF	TGTGCCAGCAGTTTATTGGTCGGGACAGCGGCCGATGGGGCCAACGTCCTGACTTTC
many	TRBD2	TRBV29-1	TRBJ2-1	CSAGTSGYNEQFF	TGCAGCGCCGGGACTAGCGGTTACAATGAGCAGTTCTTC
-	TRBD1	TRBV23-1	TRBJ1-4	CASRDRGNEKLFF	TGCGCCAGCCGGGACAGGGGCAATGAAAAACTGTTTTTT
few	TRBD2	TRBV4-3	TRBJ2-7	CASSHIRTSGTYEQYF	TGCGCCAGCAGCCATATTCGGACTAGCGGAACCTACGAGCAGTACTTC
-	TRBD1	TRBV7-9	TRBJ2-1	CARGQRDEQFF	TGTGCCAGGGGACAGAGGGATGAGCAGTTCTTC